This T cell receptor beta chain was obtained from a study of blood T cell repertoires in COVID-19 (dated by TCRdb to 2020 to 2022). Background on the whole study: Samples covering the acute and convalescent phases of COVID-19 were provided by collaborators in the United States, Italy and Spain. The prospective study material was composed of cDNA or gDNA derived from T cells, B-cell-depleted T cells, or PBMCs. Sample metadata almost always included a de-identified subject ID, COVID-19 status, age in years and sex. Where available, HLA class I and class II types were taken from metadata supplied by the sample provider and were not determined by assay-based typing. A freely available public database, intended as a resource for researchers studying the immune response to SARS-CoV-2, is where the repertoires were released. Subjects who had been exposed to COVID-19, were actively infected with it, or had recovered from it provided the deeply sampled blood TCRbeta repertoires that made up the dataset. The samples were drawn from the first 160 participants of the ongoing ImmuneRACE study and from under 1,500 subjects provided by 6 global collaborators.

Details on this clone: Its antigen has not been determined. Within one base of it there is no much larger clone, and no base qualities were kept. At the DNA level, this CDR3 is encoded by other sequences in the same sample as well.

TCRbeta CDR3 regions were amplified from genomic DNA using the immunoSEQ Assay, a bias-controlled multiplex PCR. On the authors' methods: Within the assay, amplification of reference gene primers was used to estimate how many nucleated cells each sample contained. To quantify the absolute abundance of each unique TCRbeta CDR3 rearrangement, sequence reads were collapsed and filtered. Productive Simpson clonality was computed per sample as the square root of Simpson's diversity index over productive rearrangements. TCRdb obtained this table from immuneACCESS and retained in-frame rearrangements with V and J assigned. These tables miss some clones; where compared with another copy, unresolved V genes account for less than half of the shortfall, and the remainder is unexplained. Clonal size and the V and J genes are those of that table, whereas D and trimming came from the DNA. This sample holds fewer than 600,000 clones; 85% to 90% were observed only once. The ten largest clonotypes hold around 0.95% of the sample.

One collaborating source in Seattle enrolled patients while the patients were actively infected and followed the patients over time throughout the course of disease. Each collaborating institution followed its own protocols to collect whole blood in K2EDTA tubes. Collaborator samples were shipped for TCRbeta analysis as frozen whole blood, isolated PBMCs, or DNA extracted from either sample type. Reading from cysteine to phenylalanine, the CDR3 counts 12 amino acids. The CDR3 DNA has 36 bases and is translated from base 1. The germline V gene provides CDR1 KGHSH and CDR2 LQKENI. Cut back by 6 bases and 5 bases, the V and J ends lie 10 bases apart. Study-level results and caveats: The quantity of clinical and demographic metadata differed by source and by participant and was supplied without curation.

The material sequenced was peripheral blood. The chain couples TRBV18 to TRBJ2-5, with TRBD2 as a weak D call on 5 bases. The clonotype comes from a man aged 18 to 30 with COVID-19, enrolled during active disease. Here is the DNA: TGTGCCAGCTCCCCGGGCGGGGAGACCCAGTACTTC. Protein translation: CASSPGGETQYF.